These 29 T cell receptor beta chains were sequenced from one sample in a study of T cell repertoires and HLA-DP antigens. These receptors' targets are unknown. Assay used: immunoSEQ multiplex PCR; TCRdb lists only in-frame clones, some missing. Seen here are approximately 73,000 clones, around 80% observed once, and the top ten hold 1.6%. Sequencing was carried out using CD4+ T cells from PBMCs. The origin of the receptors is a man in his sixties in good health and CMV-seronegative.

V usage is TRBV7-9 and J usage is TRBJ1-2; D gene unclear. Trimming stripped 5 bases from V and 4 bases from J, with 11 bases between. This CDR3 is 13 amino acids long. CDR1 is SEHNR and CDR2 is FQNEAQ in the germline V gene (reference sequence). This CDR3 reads CASSNTFGYGYTF. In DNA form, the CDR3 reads TGTGCCAGCAGCAACACCTTCGGCTATGGCTACACCTTC.

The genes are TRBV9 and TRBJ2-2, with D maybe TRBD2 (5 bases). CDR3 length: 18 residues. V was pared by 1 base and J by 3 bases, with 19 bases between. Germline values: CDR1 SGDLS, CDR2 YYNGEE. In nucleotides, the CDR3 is TGTGCCAGCAGCGTACTGTCGGACTCCGGTGGCCACACCGGGGAGCTGTTTTTT. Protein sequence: CASSVLSDSGGHTGELFF.

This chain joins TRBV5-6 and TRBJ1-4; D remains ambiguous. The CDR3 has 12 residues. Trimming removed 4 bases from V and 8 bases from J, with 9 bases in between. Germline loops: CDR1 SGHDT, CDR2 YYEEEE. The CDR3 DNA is TGTGCCAGCAGCCTCCGTTGGGAAAAACTGTTTTTT. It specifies CASSLRWEKLFF.

The CDR3 protein is CASSLFPQETQYF. The CDR3 DNA sequence: TGTGCCAGCAGCTTGTTCCCCCAAGAGACCCAGTACTTC. The chain carries TRBV5-6 and TRBJ2-5, with D uncertain. Trimming took 1 base from V and 1 from J, leaving 5 bases between them. The CDR3 contains 13 residues. The germline V gene encodes CDR1 SGHDT and CDR2 YYEEEE.

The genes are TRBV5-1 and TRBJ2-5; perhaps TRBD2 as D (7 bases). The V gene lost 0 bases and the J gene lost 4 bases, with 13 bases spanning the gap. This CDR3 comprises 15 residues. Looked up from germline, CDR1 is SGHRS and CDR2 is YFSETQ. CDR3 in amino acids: CASSLAGGPGETQYF. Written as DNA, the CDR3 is TGCGCCAGCAGCTTGGCCGGGGGGCCCGGAGAGACCCAGTACTTC.

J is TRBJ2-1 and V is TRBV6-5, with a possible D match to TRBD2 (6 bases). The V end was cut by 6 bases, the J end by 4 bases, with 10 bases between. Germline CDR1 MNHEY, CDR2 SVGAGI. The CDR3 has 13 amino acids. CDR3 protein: CASRRTTYNEQFF. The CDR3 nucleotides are TGTGCCAGCAGACGGACTACTTACAATGAGCAGTTCTTC.

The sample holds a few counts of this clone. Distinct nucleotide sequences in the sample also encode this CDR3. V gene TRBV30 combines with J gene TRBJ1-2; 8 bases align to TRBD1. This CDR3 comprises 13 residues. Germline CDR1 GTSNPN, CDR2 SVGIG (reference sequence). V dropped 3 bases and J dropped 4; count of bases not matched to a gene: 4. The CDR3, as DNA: TGTGCCTGGAGCCGGGACAGGCCCTATGGCTACACCTTC. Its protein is CAWSRDRPYGYTF.

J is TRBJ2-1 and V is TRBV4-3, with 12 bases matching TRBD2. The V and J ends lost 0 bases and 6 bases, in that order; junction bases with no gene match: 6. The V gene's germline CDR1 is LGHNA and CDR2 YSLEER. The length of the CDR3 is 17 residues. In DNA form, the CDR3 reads TGCGCCAGCAGCCAAGAGCCGCCGGGACTAGCGGGCAATGAGCAGTTCTTC. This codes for CASSQEPPGLAGNEQFF.

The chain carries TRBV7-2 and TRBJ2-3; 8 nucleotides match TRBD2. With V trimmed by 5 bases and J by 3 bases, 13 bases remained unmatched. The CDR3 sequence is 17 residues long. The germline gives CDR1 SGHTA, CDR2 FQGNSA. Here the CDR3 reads CASSRQWGLEGTDTQYF. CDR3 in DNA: TGTGCCAGCAGCCGCCAGTGGGGACTAGAAGGGACAGATACGCAGTATTTT.

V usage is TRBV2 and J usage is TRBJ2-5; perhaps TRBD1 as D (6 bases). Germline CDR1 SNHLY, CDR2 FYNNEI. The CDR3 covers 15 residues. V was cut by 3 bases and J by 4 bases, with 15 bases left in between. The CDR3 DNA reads TGTGCCAGCAGTGATTTTGGCAGGGGAAGAGAGACCCAGTACTTC. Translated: CASSDFGRGRETQYF.

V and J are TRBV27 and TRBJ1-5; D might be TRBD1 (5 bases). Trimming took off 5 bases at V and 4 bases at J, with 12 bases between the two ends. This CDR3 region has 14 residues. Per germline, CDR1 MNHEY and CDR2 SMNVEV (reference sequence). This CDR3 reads CASSASGYNQPQHF. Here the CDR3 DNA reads TGTGCCAGCAGTGCTTCAGGGTATAATCAGCCCCAGCATTTT.

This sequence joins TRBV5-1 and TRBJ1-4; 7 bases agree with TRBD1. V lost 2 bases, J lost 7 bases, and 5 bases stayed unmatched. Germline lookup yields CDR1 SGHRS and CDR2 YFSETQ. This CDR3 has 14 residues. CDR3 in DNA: TGCGCCAGCAGCTTTAGGGACAGCCCTGAAAAACTGTTTTTT. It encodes CASSFRDSPEKLFF.

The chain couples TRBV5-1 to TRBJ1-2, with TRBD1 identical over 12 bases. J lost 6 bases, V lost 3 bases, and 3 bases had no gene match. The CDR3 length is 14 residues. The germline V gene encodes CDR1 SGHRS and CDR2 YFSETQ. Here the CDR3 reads CASSWDRGQDGYTF. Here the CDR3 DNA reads TGCGCCAGCAGCTGGGACAGGGGGCAGGATGGCTACACCTTC.

CDR3 sequence (DNA): TGTGCCAGCAGTTACTCACTGGGGGGGGCCGGGGAGCTGTTTTTT. It encodes CASSYSLGGAGELFF. The V and J genes are TRBV6-6 and TRBJ2-2, with 7 bases aligning to TRBD2. The V and J ends lost 0 bases and 6 bases, in that order; junction bases with no gene match: 4. Looked up from germline, CDR1 is MNHNY and CDR2 is SVGAGI (reference sequence). CDR3 length: 15 residues.

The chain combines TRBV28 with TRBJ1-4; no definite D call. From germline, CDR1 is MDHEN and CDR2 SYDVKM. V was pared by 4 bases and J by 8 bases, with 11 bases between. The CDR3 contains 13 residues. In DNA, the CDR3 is TGTGCCAGCAGTTGGTACTCGGAAGAAAAACTGTTTTTT. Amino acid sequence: CASSWYSEEKLFF.

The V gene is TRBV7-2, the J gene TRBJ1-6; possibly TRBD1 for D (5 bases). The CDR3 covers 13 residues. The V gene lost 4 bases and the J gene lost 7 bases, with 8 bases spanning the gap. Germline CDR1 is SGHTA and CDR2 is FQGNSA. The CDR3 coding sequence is TGTGCCAGCAGCTCGGGGGTCAATTCACCCCTCCACTTT. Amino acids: CASSSGVNSPLHF.

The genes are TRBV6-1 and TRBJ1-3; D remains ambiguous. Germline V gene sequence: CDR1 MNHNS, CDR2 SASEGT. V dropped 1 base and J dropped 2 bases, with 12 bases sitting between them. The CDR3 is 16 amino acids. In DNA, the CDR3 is TGTGCCAGCAGTGAAGGTTTTGGCGGGACTGGAAACACCATATATTTT. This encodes CASSEGFGGTGNTIYF.

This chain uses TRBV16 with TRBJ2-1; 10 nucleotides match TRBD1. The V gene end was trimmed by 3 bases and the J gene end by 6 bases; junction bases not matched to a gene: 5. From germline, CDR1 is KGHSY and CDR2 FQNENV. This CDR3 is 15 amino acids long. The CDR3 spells CASSQGTGESNEQFF. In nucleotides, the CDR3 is TGTGCCAGCAGCCAGGGGACAGGGGAGAGCAATGAGCAGTTCTTC.

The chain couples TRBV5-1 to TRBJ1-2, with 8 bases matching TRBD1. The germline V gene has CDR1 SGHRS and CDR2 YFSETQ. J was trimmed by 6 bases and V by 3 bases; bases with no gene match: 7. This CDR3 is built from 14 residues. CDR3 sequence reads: CASSSQGARDGYTF. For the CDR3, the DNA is TGCGCCAGCAGCTCCCAGGGGGCCCGGGATGGCTACACCTTC.

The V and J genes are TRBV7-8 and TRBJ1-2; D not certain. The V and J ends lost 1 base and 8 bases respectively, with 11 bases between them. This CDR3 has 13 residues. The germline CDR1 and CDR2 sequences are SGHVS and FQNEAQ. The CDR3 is CASSLGGPMGYTF. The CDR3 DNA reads TGTGCCAGCAGCTTAGGAGGACCTATGGGCTACACCTTC.

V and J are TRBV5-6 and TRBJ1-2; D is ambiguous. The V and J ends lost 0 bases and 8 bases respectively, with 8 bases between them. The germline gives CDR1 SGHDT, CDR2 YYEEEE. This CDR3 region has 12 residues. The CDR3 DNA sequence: TGTGCCAGCAGCTTGGGACGAGCAGGCTACACCTTC. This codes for CASSLGRAGYTF.

CDR3 sequence reads: CASSEAAASGGQETQYF. CDR3 bases: TGTGCCAGCAGTGAAGCTGCGGCTAGCGGGGGCCAAGAGACCCAGTACTTC. The genes are TRBV6-1 and TRBJ2-5, with 10 bases fitting TRBD2. Germline CDR1 and CDR2: MNHNS and SASEGT. Trimming took 0 bases from V and 1 from J; bases not matched to a gene: 5. The CDR3 is made up of 17 amino acids.

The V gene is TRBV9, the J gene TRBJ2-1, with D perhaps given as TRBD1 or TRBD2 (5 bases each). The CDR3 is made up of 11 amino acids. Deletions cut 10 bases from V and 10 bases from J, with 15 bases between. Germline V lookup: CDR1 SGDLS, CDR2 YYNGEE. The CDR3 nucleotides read TGTGCCTGTGGTCGGGGCGGGGAGCAGTTCTTC. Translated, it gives CACGRGGEQFF.

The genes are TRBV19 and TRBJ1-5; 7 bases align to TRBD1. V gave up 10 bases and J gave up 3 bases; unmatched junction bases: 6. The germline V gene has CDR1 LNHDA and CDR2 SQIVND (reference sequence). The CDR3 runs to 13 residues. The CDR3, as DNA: TGTGCCACCTCGGACAGGTCCAATCAGCCCCAGCATTTT. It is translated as CATSDRSNQPQHF.

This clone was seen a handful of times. The CDR3 DNA follows: TGTGCCAGTAGTAATAACAGGGGATCCTATGGCTACACCTTC. Translated, it gives CASSNNRGSYGYTF. The V gene is TRBV19, the J gene TRBJ1-2, with 7 bases aligning to TRBD1. CDR1 and CDR2 (germline): LNHDA, SQIVND (reference sequence). The CDR3 runs to 14 residues. Germline trimming cut 4 bases from V and 4 bases from J; bases unmatched to any gene: 6.

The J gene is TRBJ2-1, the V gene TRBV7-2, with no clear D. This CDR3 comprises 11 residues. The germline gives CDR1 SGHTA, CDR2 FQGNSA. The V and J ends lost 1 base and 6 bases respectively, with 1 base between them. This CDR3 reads CASSLVNEQFF. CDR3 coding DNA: TGTGCCAGCAGCTTAGTCAATGAGCAGTTCTTC.

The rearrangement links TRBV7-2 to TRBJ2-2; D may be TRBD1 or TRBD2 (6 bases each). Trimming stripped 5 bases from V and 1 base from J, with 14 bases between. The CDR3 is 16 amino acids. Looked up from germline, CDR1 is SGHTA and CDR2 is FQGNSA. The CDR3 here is CASSQGRGVNTGELFF. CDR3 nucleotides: TGTGCCAGCAGCCAGGGGCGCGGGGTGAACACCGGGGAGCTGTTTTTT. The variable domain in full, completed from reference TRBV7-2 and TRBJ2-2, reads GAGVSQSPSNKVTEKGKDVELRCDPISGHTALYWYRQSLGQGLEFLIYFQGNSAPDKSGLPSDRFSAERTGGSVSTLTIQRTQQEDSAVYLCASSQGRGVNTGELFFGEGSRLTVL.

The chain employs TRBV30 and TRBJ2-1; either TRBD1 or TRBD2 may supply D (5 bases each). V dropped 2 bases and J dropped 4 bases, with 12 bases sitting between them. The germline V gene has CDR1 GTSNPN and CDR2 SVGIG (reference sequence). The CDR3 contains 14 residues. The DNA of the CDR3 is TGTGCCTGGAGTCTTCTAGCAGGGTACAATGAGCAGTTCTTC. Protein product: CAWSLLAGYNEQFF.

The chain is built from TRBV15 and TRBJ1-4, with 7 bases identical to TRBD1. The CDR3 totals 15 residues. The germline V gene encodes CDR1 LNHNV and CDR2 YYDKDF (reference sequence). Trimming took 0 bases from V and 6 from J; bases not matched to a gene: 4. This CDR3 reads CATSREGTAYEKLFF. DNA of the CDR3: TGTGCCACCAGCAGAGAGGGGACAGCCTATGAAAAACTGTTTTTT.